This T cell receptor (beta chain) was sequenced in a study of T-cell memory formation after mild COVID-19. MiXCR, run by TCRdb on the 5' RACE reads, gives a single entry per CDR3 protein. Here the sample spans under 250,000 distinct CDR3 sequences, less than 20% being singletons. V dropped 6 bases and J dropped 2; count of bases not matched to a gene: 4. Germline V gene sequence: CDR1 SGHRS, CDR2 YFSETQ. The CDR3 loop spans 15 amino acids. The TCR comes from an adult woman who had mild COVID-19 (a few samples of this study predate the infection). Cell type and time point are not known. J is TRBJ2-1 and V is TRBV5-1; 11 bases agree with TRBD2. Sequenced: PBMCs or a T cell subset sorted from them (not recorded which). The CDR3 DNA is TGCGCCAGCACCCCTAGCGGGAGGACCTACAATGAGCAGTTCTTC. Translating gives CASTPSGRTYNEQFF.